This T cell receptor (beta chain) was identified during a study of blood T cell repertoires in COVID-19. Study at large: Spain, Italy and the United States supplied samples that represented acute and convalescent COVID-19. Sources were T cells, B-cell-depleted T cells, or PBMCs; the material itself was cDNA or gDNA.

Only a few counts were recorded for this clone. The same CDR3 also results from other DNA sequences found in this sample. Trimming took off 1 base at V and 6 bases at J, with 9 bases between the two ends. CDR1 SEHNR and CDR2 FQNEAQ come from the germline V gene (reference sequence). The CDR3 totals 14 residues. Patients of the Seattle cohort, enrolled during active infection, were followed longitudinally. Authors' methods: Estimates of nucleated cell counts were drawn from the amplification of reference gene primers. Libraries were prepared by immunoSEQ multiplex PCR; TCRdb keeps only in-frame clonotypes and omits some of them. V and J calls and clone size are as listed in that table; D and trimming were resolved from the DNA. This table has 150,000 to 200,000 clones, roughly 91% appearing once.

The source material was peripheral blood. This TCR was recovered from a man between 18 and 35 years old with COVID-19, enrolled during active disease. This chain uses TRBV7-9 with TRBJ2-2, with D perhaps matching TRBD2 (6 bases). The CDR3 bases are TGTGCCAGCAGCTTAGTTGGAGGGGCCGGGGAGCTGTTTTTT. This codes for CASSLVGGAGELFF.